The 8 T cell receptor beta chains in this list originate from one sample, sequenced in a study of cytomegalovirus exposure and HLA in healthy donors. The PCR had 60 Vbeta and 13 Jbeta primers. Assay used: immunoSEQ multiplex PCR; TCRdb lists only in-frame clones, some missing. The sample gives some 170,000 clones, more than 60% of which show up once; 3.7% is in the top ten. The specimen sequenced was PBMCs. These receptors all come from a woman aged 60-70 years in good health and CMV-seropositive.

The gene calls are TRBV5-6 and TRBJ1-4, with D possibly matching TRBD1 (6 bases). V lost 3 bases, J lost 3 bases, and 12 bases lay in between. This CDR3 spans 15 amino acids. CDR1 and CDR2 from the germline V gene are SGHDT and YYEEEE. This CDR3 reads CASSSQGYANEKLFF. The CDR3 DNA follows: TGTGCCAGCAGCTCACAGGGATATGCTAATGAAAAACTGTTTTTT.

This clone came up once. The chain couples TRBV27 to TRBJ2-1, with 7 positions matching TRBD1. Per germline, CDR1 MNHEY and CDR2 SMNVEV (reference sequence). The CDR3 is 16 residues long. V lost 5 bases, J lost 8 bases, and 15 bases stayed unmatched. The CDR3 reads CASSPLTGTTIHEQFF. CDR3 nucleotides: TGTGCCAGCAGTCCCTTGACAGGGACGACGATTCATGAGCAGTTCTTC.

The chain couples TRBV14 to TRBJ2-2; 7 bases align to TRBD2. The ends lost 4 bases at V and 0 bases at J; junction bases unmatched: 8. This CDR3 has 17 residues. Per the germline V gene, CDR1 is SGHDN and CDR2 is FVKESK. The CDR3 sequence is CASSPLSLAANTGELFF. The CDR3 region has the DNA TGTGCCAGCAGCCCCCTCTCGCTAGCGGCGAACACCGGGGAGCTGTTTTTT.

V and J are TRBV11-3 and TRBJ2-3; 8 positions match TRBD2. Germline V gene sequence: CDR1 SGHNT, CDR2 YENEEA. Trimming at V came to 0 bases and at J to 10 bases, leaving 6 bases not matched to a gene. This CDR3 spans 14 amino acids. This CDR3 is CASSLDHWTSPQYF. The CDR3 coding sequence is TGTGCCAGCAGCTTAGATCACTGGACTAGCCCGCAGTATTTT.

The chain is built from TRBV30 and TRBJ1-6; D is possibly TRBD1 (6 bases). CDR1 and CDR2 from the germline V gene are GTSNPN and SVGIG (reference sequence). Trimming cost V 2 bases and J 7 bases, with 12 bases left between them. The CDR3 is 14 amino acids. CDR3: CAWSPDRTNSPLHF. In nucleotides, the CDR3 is TGTGCCTGGAGTCCCGACAGGACAAATTCACCCCTCCACTTT.

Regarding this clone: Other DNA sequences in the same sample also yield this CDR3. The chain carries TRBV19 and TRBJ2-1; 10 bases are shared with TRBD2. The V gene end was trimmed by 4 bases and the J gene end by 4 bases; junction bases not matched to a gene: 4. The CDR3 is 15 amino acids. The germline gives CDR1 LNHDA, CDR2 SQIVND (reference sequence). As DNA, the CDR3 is TGTGCCAGTAGTAGGACTAGCGGCAATTACAATGAGCAGTTCTTC. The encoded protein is CASSRTSGNYNEQFF.

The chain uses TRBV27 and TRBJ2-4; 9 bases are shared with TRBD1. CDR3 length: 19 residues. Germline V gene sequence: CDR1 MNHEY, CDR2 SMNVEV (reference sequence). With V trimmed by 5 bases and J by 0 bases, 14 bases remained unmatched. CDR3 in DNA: TGTGCCAGCAGTCCGCGTCCCGGGACAGGGATTCTAGCCAAAAACATTCAGTACTTC. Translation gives CASSPRPGTGILAKNIQYF.

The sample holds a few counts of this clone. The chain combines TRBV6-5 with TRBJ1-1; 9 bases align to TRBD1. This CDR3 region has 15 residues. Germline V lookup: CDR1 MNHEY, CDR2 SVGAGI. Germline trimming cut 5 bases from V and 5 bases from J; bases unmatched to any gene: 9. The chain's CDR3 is CASSNRQGVGTEAFF. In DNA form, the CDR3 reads TGTGCCAGCAGTAATCGACAGGGGGTGGGGACTGAAGCTTTCTTT.